This T cell receptor (beta chain) was sequenced for a study of beta chain features in type 1 diabetes. Study-wide background: On cell yields, gender and age, patients and healthy donors were similar. Study-wide results and caveats: For patients and controls alike, PCR might favor shorter templates to the same degree. For type 1 diabetes patients, VDJ junctions showed fewer insertions and more deletions. TCRB CDR3 length was moderately but significantly reduced in all four CD4+ subsets of Type 1 diabetes patients.

Markers CD45RO/CCR7/CD25/CD127/CD95/CD27 served to sort CD4+ naive, central memory, regulatory and stem cell-like memory cells. As to this clone: Its specificity is not known.

Expressed TCRB transcripts got sequenced, as all isolated RNA was reverse transcribed. Here immunoSEQ multiplex PCR was the method, and the copy in TCRdb shows in-frame clones only, minus some. The profile shows 310,000 or so clones, around 9.3% of them singletons. The CDR3 runs 16 residues. Germline V gives CDR1 MGHRA, CDR2 YSYEKL. The J segment lost 5 bases and the V segment lost 4 bases, leaving 12 bases of the junction unmatched. The genes are TRBV4-1 and TRBJ2-5; TRBD1 agrees at 8 bases. What was sequenced was central memory CD4+ T cells from blood. The sequence came from a man aged 25 to 40 with type 1 diabetes. CDR3 DNA sequence: TGCGCCAGCAGCCCCAAGACGGCAGGGGGCCCGGAGACCCAGTACTTC. Translating it yields CASSPKTAGGPETQYF.